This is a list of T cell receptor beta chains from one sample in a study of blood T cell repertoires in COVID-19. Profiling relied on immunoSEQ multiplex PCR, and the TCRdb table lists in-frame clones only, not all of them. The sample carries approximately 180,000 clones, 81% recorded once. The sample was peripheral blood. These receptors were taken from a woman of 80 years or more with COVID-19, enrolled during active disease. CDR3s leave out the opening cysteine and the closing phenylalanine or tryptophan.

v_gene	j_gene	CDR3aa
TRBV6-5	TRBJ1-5	ASRPGTGRAQH
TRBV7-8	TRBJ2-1	ASSLVRAPYNEQF
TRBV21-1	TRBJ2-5	ASSQRIPPGSIKETQY
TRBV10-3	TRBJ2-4	AISASQGVSAKNIQY
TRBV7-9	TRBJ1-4	ASSLSGNEKLF
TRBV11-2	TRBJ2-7	ASSPRSGTGVNEQY
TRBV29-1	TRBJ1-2	SVEGDSYYGYT
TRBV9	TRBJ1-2	ASSETGARGYT
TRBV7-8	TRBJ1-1	ASSLVTGGGTEAF
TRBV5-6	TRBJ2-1	ASSLRSSGAPPYNEQF
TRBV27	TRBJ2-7	ASGQGRSYEQY
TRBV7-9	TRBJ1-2	ASSLSERNYGYT
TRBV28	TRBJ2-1	ASSTTSDYSEQF
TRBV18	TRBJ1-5	ASSGPQTVGHSNQPQH
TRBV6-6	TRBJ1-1	ASLDRGLSNTEAF
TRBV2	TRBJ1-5	ASRGGGSEAQPQH
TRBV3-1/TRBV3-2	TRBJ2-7	ASRTQRRQGI
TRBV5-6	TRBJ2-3	ASSRDRLGGDTQY
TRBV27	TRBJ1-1	ASSPRRGTEAF
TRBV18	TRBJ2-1	ASSPLAGGYNEQF
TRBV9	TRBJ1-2	ASTGGQGRIYGYT
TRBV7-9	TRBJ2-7	ARLARQGIDEQY
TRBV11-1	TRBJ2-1	ASSTGLASYNEQF
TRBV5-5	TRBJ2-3	ASSFLASGGTDTQY
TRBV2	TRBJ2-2	ASSQTIRGTGELF
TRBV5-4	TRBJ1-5	ASTGTAVQPQH
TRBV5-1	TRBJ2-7	ASSSGQGSDEQY
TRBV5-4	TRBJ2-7	ASSLTAGDSYEQY
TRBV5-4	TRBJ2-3	ASSWTSGRAIDTQY
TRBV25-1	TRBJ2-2	ASKASGLSGELF
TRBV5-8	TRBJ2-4	ASSYGTPRDIQY
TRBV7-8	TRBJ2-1	ASSRGLAGALYNEQF
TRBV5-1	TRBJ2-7	ASSFGTGGYEQY
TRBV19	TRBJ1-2	ASSRFGGQVDGYT
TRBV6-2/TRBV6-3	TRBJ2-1	ASSRQDASNEQF
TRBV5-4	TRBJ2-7	ASSFGQTYSGGAYEQY
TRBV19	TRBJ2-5	ASSVRLSRETQY
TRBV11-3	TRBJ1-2	ASSPRDRGNNYGYT
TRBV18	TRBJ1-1	ASSPNRGGQGSFTEAF
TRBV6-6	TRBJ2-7	ASSQTSSSYEQY
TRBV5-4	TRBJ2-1	ASSWDTGGEQF
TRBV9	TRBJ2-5	ASSVDAVRETQY
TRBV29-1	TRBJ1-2	SVGDRGYYGYT
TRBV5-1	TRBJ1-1	ASSPQGATEAF
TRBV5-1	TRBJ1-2	ASSLGGDYGYT
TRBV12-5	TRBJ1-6	ASGLWQGNSPLH
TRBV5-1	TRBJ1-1	ASSLAGGQPPNTEAF
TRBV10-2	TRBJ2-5	ASRVGSTETQY
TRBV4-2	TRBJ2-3	ASSQEQGVLGDTQY
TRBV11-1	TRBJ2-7	ASSPPVTGPYEQY
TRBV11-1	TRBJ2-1	ASSPGQGLYNEQF
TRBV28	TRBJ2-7	ASTPPGSAYEQY
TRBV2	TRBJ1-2	ASSEREGVLGYGYT
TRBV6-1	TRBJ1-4	ASSESKLYGEKLF
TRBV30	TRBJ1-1	AWGRGSTEAF